A single T cell receptor (beta chain) is shown here with its context. No cognate antigen has been identified for it. No qualities accompany the bases; no much larger clone lies one base away. This sample is part of a study of radiotherapy plus CTLA-4 blockade in lung cancer (dated by TCRdb to 2017 to 2018). Regarding the complete study: Among enrolled patients, around 18% had an objective response and about 30% reached disease control.

V has 5 bases trimmed and J has 5 bases trimmed; junction bases matching no gene number 9. There are 16 amino acids in the CDR3, from cysteine to phenylalanine inclusive. The kept DNA is CDR3 alone, 48 bases in frame from the first base. Sequences SGHVS (CDR1) and FQNEAQ (CDR2) are obtained from the germline V gene. Broad study findings and their caveats: Early dynamic changes in blood T cell clones, together with increased serum interferon-beta after radiation, were reported as the strongest predictors of response. After treatment with radiotherapy and ipilimumab, TCR clones that originated in tumors expanded in peripheral blood.

Focal radiation therapy combined with CTLA-4 blockade (ipilimumab) was tested in patients with chemo-refractory metastatic non-small-cell lung cancer. The library was made by the immunoSEQ multiplex PCR assay. Held by TCRdb, this immuneACCESS table contains in-frame sequences only and omits some clones. Under half of the omission traces to an unresolved V gene where checked; the cause of the rest is unknown. The sample data list about 88,000 clones, and 60% to 80% of these were observed just once. The top ten clonotypes cover more than 12% of the sample. This material consisted of peripheral blood, taken from a patient treated with radiotherapy plus ipilimumab. The source of this sequence is a human donor with non-small cell lung cancer that progressed on radiotherapy plus ipilimumab. Recombination connected TRBV7-8 to TRBJ2-5; 12 bases in between match TRBD1. This receptor has the CDR3 CASSPRDRGRRETQYF. DNA sequence: TGTGCCAGCAGCCCCCGGGACAGGGGGCGCAGGGAGACCCAGTACTTC.